Shown below are 20 T cell receptor beta chains from a single sample sequenced in a study of T cell responses to AZD1222 COVID-19 vaccine. Here immunoSEQ multiplex PCR was the method, and the copy in TCRdb shows in-frame clones only, minus some. The table includes under 200,000 clones, approximately 90% detected once. The input for sequencing was peripheral blood, taken 28 days after the second AZD1222 dose. The receptors stem from an adult who received the AZD1222 COVID-19 vaccine.

The chain recombines TRBV28 with TRBJ1-5; D not certain. Germline CDR1 MDHEN, CDR2 SYDVKM. The CDR3 runs to 17 residues. V shed 7 bases and J shed 2 bases, with 21 bases lying between them. The CDR3 loop reads CASIFASSGWGNQPQHF. For the CDR3, the DNA is TGTGCCAGCATCTTCGCGAGCTCGGGATGGGGCAATCAGCCCCAGCATTTT.

V is TRBV5-6 and J is TRBJ2-3; the D gene could be TRBD1 or TRBD2 (5 bases each). The V end lost 0 bases, the J end lost 2 bases, and 13 bases lay between the germline ends. The length of the CDR3 is 16 residues. Germline lookup yields CDR1 SGHDT and CDR2 YYEEEE. The CDR3 spells CASSLETGTDTDTQYF. The CDR3 DNA follows: TGTGCCAGCAGCTTGGAAACCGGGACGGACACAGATACGCAGTATTTT.

The chain couples TRBV5-6 to TRBJ1-5, with D possibly being TRBD1 (5 bases). Trimming took off 3 bases at V and 5 bases at J, with 6 bases between the two ends. Germline V gene data show CDR1 as SGHDT and CDR2 as YYEEEE. This CDR3 is built from 12 residues. CDR3 loop: CASSSGDQPQHF. CDR3 DNA sequence: TGTGCCAGCAGCTCGGGGGATCAGCCCCAGCATTTT. Using reference TRBV5-6 and TRBJ1-5 for the parts outside the CDR3, the full variable domain is DAGVTQSPTHLIKTRGQQVTLRCSPKSGHDTVSWYQQALGQGPQFIFQYYEEEERQRGNFPDRFSGHQFPNYSSELNVNALLLGDSALYLCASSSGDQPQHFGDGTRLSIL.

The rearrangement uses TRBV7-2 and TRBJ2-7, with D hard to call. Per germline, CDR1 SGHTA and CDR2 FQGNSA. The CDR3 has 14 amino acids. V lost 1 base, J lost 0 bases, and 7 bases lay in between. The CDR3 is CASSLGPSSYEQYF. The CDR3 DNA is TGTGCCAGCAGCTTAGGGCCTAGCTCCTACGAGCAGTACTTC.

The chain combines TRBV28 with TRBJ1-5; D unresolved. The CDR3 totals 16 residues. CDR1 MDHEN and CDR2 SYDVKM come from the germline V gene. V lost 7 bases and J 0 bases, leaving 16 bases between the germline ends. CDR3 coding DNA: TGTGCCAGCACCACCTCTGGGTCTTATAGCAATCAGCCCCAGCATTTT. Its protein is CASTTSGSYSNQPQHF.

This chain joins TRBV7-9 and TRBJ2-7; unclear D gene. The V end lost 4 bases, the J end lost 1 base, and 5 bases lay between the germline ends. Germline V gene lookup returns CDR1 SEHNR and CDR2 FQNEAQ (reference sequence). This CDR3 spans 12 amino acids. The CDR3 sequence is CASSSLSYEQYF. The CDR3 DNA follows: TGTGCCAGCAGCTCACTATCCTACGAGCAGTACTTC.

The V and J genes are TRBV4-3 and TRBJ2-2; 7 bases are shared with TRBD2. Per the germline V gene, CDR1 is LGHNA and CDR2 is YSLEER. V dropped 4 bases and J dropped 8; count of bases not matched to a gene: 4. This CDR3 has 13 amino acids. The CDR3 here is CASSLAGGGELFF. DNA for the CDR3: TGCGCCAGCAGCCTAGCGGGCGGGGGGGAGCTGTTTTTT.

The V call is TRBV7-3, the J call TRBJ2-1; TRBD1 might be the D (7 bases). Germline CDR1 reads SGHTA; CDR2 reads FQGTGA. V was shortened by 4 bases and J by 10 bases, with 20 bases between the two germline ends. CDR3 length: 15 amino acids. For the CDR3, the DNA is TGTGCCAGCAGCTCACCTCTCGGGGACAGCGGGGAGCAGTTCTTC. It encodes CASSSPLGDSGEQFF.

The V and J genes are TRBV28 and TRBJ2-7; 11 bases line up with TRBD1. The V and J ends lost 5 bases and 2 bases, in that order; junction bases with no gene match: 5. The length of the CDR3 is 15 residues. Germline loops: CDR1 MDHEN, CDR2 SYDVKM. CDR3 region: CASSPPGQGAYEQYF. As DNA, the CDR3 is TGTGCCAGCAGTCCGCCGGGACAGGGGGCCTACGAGCAGTACTTC.

The genes are TRBV18 and TRBJ1-6, with a possible D match to TRBD1 (6 bases). The CDR3 length is 15 residues. The germline V gene encodes CDR1 KGHSH and CDR2 LQKENI. Trimming cost V 3 bases and J 9 bases, with 15 bases left between them. As DNA, the CDR3 is TGTGCCAGCTCACCTGGGACACTTCAGATTTCACCCCTCCACTTT. Amino acids: CASSPGTLQISPLHF.

This clone was counted a single time. This sequence joins TRBV4-3 and TRBJ2-7; tentative D call: TRBD2 (6 bases). Germline V gene lookup returns CDR1 LGHNA and CDR2 YSLEER. V lost 0 bases and J 3 bases, leaving 12 bases between the germline ends. The CDR3 runs 15 residues. CDR3 in amino acids: CASSQERSSGYEQYF. In DNA form, the CDR3 reads TGCGCCAGCAGCCAAGAGAGGAGTAGCGGCTACGAGCAGTACTTC.

This clone was counted a single time. The rearrangement uses TRBV28 and TRBJ1-1, with D hard to call. V lost 2 bases and J 7 bases, leaving 8 bases between the germline ends. Germline CDR1 reads MDHEN; CDR2 reads SYDVKM. The CDR3 is 12 residues long. The CDR3 here is CASSLPAFEAFF. The CDR3 DNA follows: TGTGCCAGCAGTTTACCCGCCTTTGAAGCTTTCTTT. The full variable domain, in which reference TRBV28 and TRBJ1-1 provide the parts outside the CDR3, is DVKVTQSSRYLVKRTGEKVFLECVQDMDHENMFWYRQDPGLGLRLIYFSYDVKMKEKGDIPEGYSVSREKKERFSLILESASTNQTSMYLCASSLPAFEAFFGQGTRLTVV.

This clone was detected once. The gene calls are TRBV5-4 and TRBJ2-1, with 9 bases aligning to TRBD2. The CDR3 sequence is 15 residues long. V was pared by 4 bases and J by 10 bases, with 12 bases of the junction left unmatched. In germline, CDR1 is SGHNT, CDR2 YYREEE (reference sequence). The CDR3 spells CASSGGLARTGEQFF. The CDR3 nucleotides read TGTGCCAGCAGCGGGGGACTAGCAAGGACAGGCGAGCAGTTCTTC. Supplemented by reference TRBV5-4 and TRBJ2-1, the full variable domain reads ETGVTQSPTHLIKTRGQQVTLRCSSQSGHNTVSWYQQALGQGPQFIFQYYREEENGRGNFPPRFSGLQFPNYSSELNVNALELDDSALYLCASSGGLARTGEQFFGPGTRLTVL.

The chain has TRBV6-5 and TRBJ2-1; the D is unclear. CDR3 length equals 12 residues. The germline gives CDR1 MNHEY, CDR2 SVGAGI. V was pared by 4 bases and J by 10 bases, with 11 bases between. This CDR3 reads CASSSRATEQFF. The DNA for the CDR3 is TGTGCCAGCAGTTCGCGAGCGACCGAGCAGTTCTTC.

Turning to this clone: Sequence at one end of the junction differs from germline and may be a read error. The chain is built from TRBV28 and TRBJ2-7; D is unclear. This CDR3 is 12 amino acids long. CDR1 is MDHEN, CDR2 SYDVKM, per germline. This chain's CDR3 is CASSNPTGNEVF. Written as DNA, the CDR3 is TGTGCCAGCAGTAACCCCACCGGAAACGAGGTATTC. The complete variable domain, with remaining parts taken from reference TRBV28 and TRBJ2-7, reads DVKVTQSSRYLVKRTGEKVFLECVQDMDHENMFWYRQDPGLGLRLIYFSYDVKMKEKGDIPEGYSVSREKKERFSLILESASTNQTSMYLCASSNPTGNEVFGPGTRLTVT.

This clone was detected only once. The chain has TRBV5-8 and TRBJ1-4, with 7 bases fitting TRBD1. After removal of 3 bases from V and 8 bases from J, the junction contained 10 bases not matched to a gene. Per the germline V gene, CDR1 is SGHTS and CDR2 is YDEGEE. CDR3 length: 15 amino acids. CDR3 sequence reads: CASSSLTGNGEKLFF. The CDR3 DNA is TGTGCCAGCAGCTCACTGACAGGGAATGGCGAAAAACTGTTTTTT.

This sequence joins TRBV18 and TRBJ2-5; D gene ambiguous. In germline, CDR1 is KGHSH, CDR2 LQKENI. The CDR3 loop spans 11 amino acids. The germline V and J ends were trimmed by 6 bases and 2 bases, with 4 bases remaining between them. Here the CDR3 DNA reads TGTGCCAGCTCTCTACAAGAGACCCAGTACTTC. Amino acids: CASSLQETQYF. The whole variable domain, filled in from reference TRBV18 and TRBJ2-5, reads NAGVMQNPRHLVRRRGQEARLRCSPMKGHSHVYWYRQLPEEGLKFMVYLQKENIIDESGMPKERFSAEFPKEGPSILRIQQVVRGDSAAYFCASSLQETQYFGPGTRLLVL.

This clone was detected only a few times. The DNA for the CDR3 is TGTGCCAGCAGTTTTAATTCCGGGACAGGGAACACTGAAGCTTTCTTT. Translating it yields CASSFNSGTGNTEAFF. V is TRBV6-5 and J is TRBJ1-1; 8 bases are shared with TRBD1. The V segment lost 4 bases and the J segment 1 base; nucleotides outside the gene matches: 8. CDR3 length: 16 residues. Per the germline V gene, CDR1 is MNHEY and CDR2 is SVGAGI.

This clone has a single count. The V and J genes are TRBV7-2 and TRBJ2-4; TRBD2 matches at 8 bases. The length of the CDR3 is 12 residues. The J segment lost 6 bases and the V segment lost 7 bases, leaving 2 bases of the junction unmatched. CDR1 and CDR2 from the germline V gene are SGHTA and FQGNSA. CDR3 nucleotide sequence: TGTGCCAGCAAAACTAGCGGAAACATTCAGTACTTC. Translated, it gives CASKTSGNIQYF.

As for this clone: One end of the junction does not line up with germline, which may come from a read error. The V and J genes are TRBV7-7 and TRBJ2-5; TRBD1 matches 7 bases. This CDR3 region has 15 residues. Germline CDR1 is SSHAT and CDR2 is FNYEAQ (reference sequence). CDR3 in DNA: TGTGCTAGCAGCTTAAGCGGACAGGCTCAAGAGACCCAGTACTTC. As protein: CASSLSGQAQETQYF.